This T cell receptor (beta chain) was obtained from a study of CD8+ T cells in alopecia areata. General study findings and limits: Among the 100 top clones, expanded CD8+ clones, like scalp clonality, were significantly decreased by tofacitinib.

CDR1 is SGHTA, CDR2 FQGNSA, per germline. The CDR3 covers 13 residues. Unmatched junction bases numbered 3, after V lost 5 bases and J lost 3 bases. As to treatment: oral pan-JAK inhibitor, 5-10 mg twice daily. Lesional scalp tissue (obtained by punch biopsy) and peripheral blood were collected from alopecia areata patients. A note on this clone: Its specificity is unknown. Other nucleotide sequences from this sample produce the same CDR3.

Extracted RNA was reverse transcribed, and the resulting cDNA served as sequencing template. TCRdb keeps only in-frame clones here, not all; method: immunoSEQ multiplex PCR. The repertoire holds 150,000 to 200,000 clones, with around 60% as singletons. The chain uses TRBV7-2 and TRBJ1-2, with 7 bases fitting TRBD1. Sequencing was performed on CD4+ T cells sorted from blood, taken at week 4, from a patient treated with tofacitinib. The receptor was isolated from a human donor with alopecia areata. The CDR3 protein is CASSPDRDYGYTF. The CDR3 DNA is TGTGCCAGCAGCCCCGACAGGGACTATGGCTACACCTTC.